These 12 T cell receptor beta chains came from one sample sequenced in a study of T cells in Graves' hyperthyroidism and ophthalmopathy. Researchers amplified the TCR beta CDR3 regions from RNA transcripts. The HTBI set primed first-round TCR CDR3 RT-PCR. TCRdb analysed the multiplex PCR reads with MiXCR anew, one entry per CDR3 protein. The sample lists roughly 400,000 distinct CDR3 sequences; 15% to 18% were seen once. The sequenced sample consisted of blood. The receptors shown here come from a woman aged 18-35 years with Graves' hyperthyroidism that later progressed to Graves' ophthalmopathy.

This clonotype was counted a few times. V gene TRBV5-1 combines with J gene TRBJ1-5, with 7 bases matching TRBD1. This CDR3 region has 15 residues. Looked up from germline, CDR1 is SGHRS and CDR2 is YFSETQ. The V segment lost 0 bases and the J segment 4 bases; nucleotides outside the gene matches: 4. The CDR3 reads CASSLGDRDNQPQHF. The CDR3 DNA reads as TGCGCCAGCAGCTTGGGAGACAGGGATAATCAGCCCCAGCATTTT.

This clonotype was detected many times. The rearrangement links TRBV29-1 to TRBJ2-1; a possible D gene is TRBD2 (5 bases). Trimming removed 3 bases at V and 0 bases at J, with 15 bases between. The CDR3 is 16 residues long. CDR1 is SQVTM and CDR2 is ANQGSEA in the germline V gene. DNA of the CDR3: TGCAGCGTTGATGAGGGCACACGGAGCTCCTACAATGAGCAGTTCTTC. This translates into CSVDEGTRSSYNEQFF.

This clonotype was recorded many times. The chain employs TRBV28 and TRBJ2-7; D remains ambiguous. The V end was cut by 3 bases, the J end by 5 bases, with 20 bases between. The CDR3 has 16 residues. Per germline, CDR1 MDHEN and CDR2 SYDVKM. The CDR3 protein is CASSLALTRRVDEQYF. The CDR3 DNA reads TGTGCCAGCAGTTTGGCGCTAACAAGACGGGTTGACGAGCAGTACTTC.

The V gene is TRBV20-1, the J gene TRBJ2-3; D gene unclear. The CDR3 spans 12 residues. The V and J ends lost 7 bases and 4 bases respectively, with 12 bases between them. Germline CDR1 is DFQATT and CDR2 is SNEGSKA (reference sequence). The CDR3 nucleotides read TGCAGTGGAAACGAGGCCCCAGATACGCAGTATTTT. Amino acids: CSGNEAPDTQYF.

The rearrangement uses TRBV4-1 and TRBJ2-3; possibly TRBD2 for D (6 bases). The CDR3 consists of 16 residues. Trimming took 0 bases from V and 5 from J, leaving 15 bases between them. The germline V gene encodes CDR1 MGHRA and CDR2 YSYEKL. The CDR3 reads CASSQEPGAPVDTQYF. The CDR3 DNA reads TGCGCCAGCAGCCAAGAGCCGGGAGCCCCGGTAGATACGCAGTATTTT.

This clonotype came up many times. The rearrangement links TRBV27 to TRBJ2-1; D is ambiguous. Trimming took 6 bases from V and 9 from J, leaving 12 bases between them. Looked up from germline, CDR1 is MNHEY and CDR2 is SMNVEV (reference sequence). The CDR3 contains 12 residues. The chain's CDR3 is CASSYIGLEQFF. The CDR3 DNA reads as TGTGCCAGCAGCTATATCGGCCTTGAGCAGTTCTTC.

This clonotype was found many times. The chain uses TRBV7-2 and TRBJ2-3; TRBD2 aligns across 8 bases. The germline gives CDR1 SGHTA, CDR2 FQGNSA. Trimming cost V 5 bases and J 3 bases; bases outside gene matches: 10. This CDR3 is 16 amino acids long. The DNA for the CDR3 is TGTGCCAGCAGCCTTTCGGGGGGGGGCTGGACAGATACGCAGTATTTT. Protein: CASSLSGGGWTDTQYF.

This clonotype has at least ten counts. This chain uses TRBV2 with TRBJ2-5; a weak D match, TRBD1 (6 bases). Trimming pared 8 bases from V and 1 base from J, leaving 14 bases between. CDR1 SNHLY and CDR2 FYNNEI come from the germline V gene. The CDR3 extends over 14 amino acids. The CDR3: CASAPGHLQETQYF. DNA for the CDR3: TGTGCCAGCGCCCCGGGACACCTCCAAGAGACCCAGTACTTC.

This clonotype was counted ten times or more. The chain has TRBV15 and TRBJ2-1; either TRBD1 or TRBD2 may supply D (7 bases each). CDR3 size: 15 residues. The germline V gene encodes CDR1 LNHNV and CDR2 YYDKDF (reference sequence). V was clipped by 1 base and J by 6 bases, with 13 bases between them. The CDR3 sequence is CATSRGGGQSNEQFF. The DNA of the CDR3 is TGTGCCACCAGCAGAGGGGGGGGACAGTCCAATGAGCAGTTCTTC.

As concerns this clonotype: Relative to the germline gene, one junction end is altered; a read error may explain this. This chain uses TRBV7-7 with TRBJ1-1, with TRBD1 identical over 8 bases. CDR3 length equals 16 residues. Germline V gene sequence: CDR1 SSHAT, CDR2 FNYEAQ (reference sequence). The CDR3: CASSLRTGRLNTEAFF. CDR3 nucleotides: TGTGCTAGCAGCTTAAGGACAGGGCGCCTGAACACTGAAGCTTTCTTT.

This clonotype was seen a handful of times. The J gene is TRBJ2-7, the V gene TRBV4-3; 9 nucleotides match TRBD1. Germline CDR1 reads LGHNA; CDR2 reads YSLEER. Germline trimming cut 4 bases from V and 4 bases from J; bases unmatched to any gene: 11. The CDR3 length is 16 residues. The CDR3 spells CASSRVGTGRDYEQYF. The DNA of the CDR3 is TGCGCCAGCAGCCGAGTAGGGACAGGGCGAGATTACGAGCAGTACTTC.

This chain uses TRBV4-1 with TRBJ1-6; 7 nucleotides align to TRBD1. V gave up 3 bases and J gave up 10 bases; unmatched junction bases: 12. This CDR3 is 16 amino acids long. From germline, CDR1 is MGHRA and CDR2 YSYEKL. For the CDR3, the DNA is TGCGCCAGCAGCCAGTTGGGACAGAAGGTTTGGTCACCCCTCCACTTT. Protein sequence: CASSQLGQKVWSPLHF.